The 16 T cell receptor beta chains given below trace back to one sample, sequenced in a study of blood T cells in healthy people across ages (dated by TCRdb to between 2014 and 2016). The library was generated by 5' RACE. Data came from an Illumina HiSeq 2500. A second roughly 6 to 12 cycle PCR used a sample-barcoded 5' primer and a J-beta primer mix. In-frame beta chains were kept once TCRdb had trimmed the public reads at Q25 with fastp and called clones with MiXCR. Each entry merges the rows of one CDR3 protein and shows their most common DNA and genes. In all, the sample holds 1.6 million or so distinct CDR3 sequences, and about 35% of those were seen once. The ten top clones hold around 10% of the sample. The material sequenced was blood. These receptors were obtained from a woman aged 30 to 39 in good health.

The V gene is TRBV20-1, the J gene TRBJ2-7; 10 bases are shared with TRBD1. V was clipped by 5 bases and J by 3 bases; unmatched bases: 10. Germline V gene lookup returns CDR1 DFQATT and CDR2 SNEGSKA (reference sequence). This CDR3 spans 15 amino acids. CDR3: CSAEDGTGEFYEQYF. The CDR3 nucleotides read TGCAGTGCTGAAGACGGGACAGGGGAATTCTACGAGCAGTACTTC.

This chain links TRBV11-3 with TRBJ2-1, with D possibly matching TRBD1 (6 bases). The CDR3 sequence is 16 residues long. V lost 0 bases, J lost 4 bases, and 13 bases lay in between. Germline V lookup: CDR1 SGHNT, CDR2 YENEEA. In DNA form, the CDR3 reads TGTGCCAGCAGCTTAGAAAGGGACACGAAATACAATGAGCAGTTCTTC. Its protein is CASSLERDTKYNEQFF. The full variable domain, rest sourced from reference TRBV11-3 and TRBJ2-1, is EAGVVQSPRYKIIEKKQPVAFWCNPISGHNTLYWYLQNLGQGPELLIRYENEEAVDDSQLPKDRFSAERLKGVDSTLKIQPAELGDSAVYLCASSLERDTKYNEQFFGPGTRLTVL.

As for this clonotype: The junction does not match germline at one end; this may be a read error. The genes are TRBV4-1 and TRBJ1-4, with 7 nucleotides matching TRBD1. Germline V lookup: CDR1 MGHRA, CDR2 YSYEKL. The CDR3 spans 13 residues. The CDR3: CASSRQGGENLFF. In DNA, the CDR3 is TGCGCCAGCAGCCGACAGGGTGGTGAAAACCTGTTTTTT.

In this sample, this clonotype turned up a few times. The rearrangement joins TRBV4-1 to TRBJ1-5; a possible D gene is TRBD1 (6 bases). The germline V gene encodes CDR1 MGHRA and CDR2 YSYEKL. The ends were cut back, 2 bases at V and 6 bases at J, with 14 bases in the middle. The CDR3 totals 15 residues. The CDR3 coding sequence is TGCGCCAGCAGCCAACCGGTAGGCAGGGGTCAGCCCCAGCATTTT. Residues: CASSQPVGRGQPQHF.

The chain links TRBV4-1 to TRBJ2-2; no firm D call. Trimming pared 0 bases from V and 0 bases from J, leaving 11 bases between. Germline V lookup: CDR1 MGHRA, CDR2 YSYEKL. The CDR3 covers 17 residues. The CDR3 DNA reads TGCGCCAGCAGCCAAGATCGAAAGTTTGCGAACACCGGGGAGCTGTTTTTT. It specifies CASSQDRKFANTGELFF.

The sample holds a few counts of this clonotype. The rearrangement joins TRBV20-1 to TRBJ2-1; possibly TRBD1 for D (6 bases). CDR3 length: 14 residues. CDR1 is DFQATT and CDR2 is SNEGSKA in the germline V gene (reference sequence). Trimming pared 0 bases from V and 2 bases from J, leaving 8 bases between. This chain's CDR3 is CSARETGTYNEQFF. The CDR3 nucleotides read TGCAGTGCTAGAGAGACAGGAACCTACAATGAGCAGTTCTTC.

The genes are TRBV20-1 and TRBJ1-1; D possibly corresponds to TRBD1 (5 bases). Trimming stripped 2 bases from V and 5 bases from J, with 12 bases between. The CDR3 consists of 13 residues. Germline loops: CDR1 DFQATT, CDR2 SNEGSKA (reference sequence). The CDR3 here is CSARTQGGTEAFF. The CDR3 nucleotides read TGCAGTGCTAGAACCCAGGGAGGGACTGAAGCTTTCTTT.

This clonotype has only a few counts. The CDR3 is CASTEIEGTQYF. As DNA, the CDR3 is TGTGCCAGCACCGAAATCGAGGGGACCCAGTACTTC. V and J are TRBV11-2 and TRBJ2-5, with D possibly being TRBD2 (5 bases). Germline V gene sequence: CDR1 SGHAT, CDR2 FQNNGV. This CDR3 spans 12 amino acids. V shed 7 bases and J shed 7 bases, with 13 bases lying between them.

This chain uses TRBV5-1 with TRBJ2-5; 10 positions match TRBD1. Germline values: CDR1 SGHRS, CDR2 YFSETQ. The CDR3 is 15 residues long. Unmatched junction bases numbered 4, after V lost 0 bases and J lost 5 bases. CDR3 sequence (DNA): TGCGCCAGCAGCTTGGGACAGGGGGCGCCGGAGACCCAGTACTTC. This encodes CASSLGQGAPETQYF.

This clonotype was found a few times. The genes are TRBV9 and TRBJ2-1; TRBD2 matches 9 bases. J lost 3 bases, V lost 0 bases, and 10 bases had no gene match. Germline V gene data show CDR1 as SGDLS and CDR2 as YYNGEE. CDR3 size: 18 residues. As DNA, the CDR3 is TGTGCCAGCAGCGTAGTTGCGGGGGGGCCATCTCTCTACAATGAGCAGTTCTTC. Amino acid sequence: CASSVVAGGPSLYNEQFF.

The gene calls are TRBV29-1 and TRBJ1-3; no clear D. The CDR3 runs 13 residues. V dropped 7 bases and J dropped 0 bases, with 10 bases sitting between them. Per the germline V gene, CDR1 is SQVTM and CDR2 is ANQGSEA. This CDR3 is CSASGSSGNTIYF. The CDR3 bases are TGCAGCGCTTCGGGGTCCTCTGGAAACACCATATATTTT.

The genes are TRBV6-1 and TRBJ2-1, with 10 positions matching TRBD2. Germline V gives CDR1 MNHNS, CDR2 SASEGT. V was clipped by 2 bases and J by 6 bases; unmatched bases: 7. The CDR3 length is 16 residues. CDR3 region: CASSELGLAGANEQFF. Here the CDR3 DNA reads TGTGCCAGCAGTGAATTGGGTCTAGCGGGAGCCAATGAGCAGTTCTTC.

The V and J genes are TRBV18 and TRBJ2-5, with D possibly matching TRBD2 (5 bases). Germline CDR1 is KGHSH and CDR2 is LQKENI. V was clipped by 3 bases and J by 1 base, with 12 bases between them. The CDR3 covers 15 residues. The CDR3 protein is CASSPRVAVQETQYF. The CDR3 nucleotides read TGTGCCAGCTCACCGAGGGTGGCAGTCCAAGAGACCCAGTACTTC.

This rearrangement joins TRBV6-5 to TRBJ1-2; 8 nucleotides line up with TRBD1. With 2 bases clipped from V and 8 bases from J, the junction kept 7 bases outside the gene matches. Germline CDR1 is MNHEY and CDR2 is SVGAGI. The CDR3 covers 14 residues. CDR3 DNA: TGTGCCAGCAGTTACACCCGGACAGGGAGAGGCTACACCTTC. Translation gives CASSYTRTGRGYTF.

The J gene is TRBJ2-7, the V gene TRBV5-1; D is undetermined. The J call may be incorrect, as the DNA end agrees better with TRBJ2-5. The CDR3 is 15 residues long. Germline CDR1 is SGHRS and CDR2 is YFSETQ. CDR3 sequence reads: CASSLASEMGKTQYF. The CDR3 nucleotides read TGCGCCAGCAGCTTGGCCTCCGAGATGGGGAAGACCCAGTACTTC.

This clonotype was seen ten or more times. The rearrangement uses TRBV15 and TRBJ2-4, with D perhaps TRBD1 (5 bases). CDR1 is LNHNV, CDR2 YYDKDF, per germline (reference sequence). This CDR3 contains 16 residues. Trimming stripped 4 bases from V and 0 bases from J, with 13 bases between. The CDR3 spells CATSISGLLAKNIQYF. The CDR3, as DNA: TGTGCCACCAGCATATCAGGGTTACTAGCCAAAAACATTCAGTACTTC. Complete variable domain (other parts from reference TRBV15 and TRBJ2-4): DAMVIQNPRYQVTQFGKPVTLSCSQTLNHNVMYWYQQKSSQAPKLLFHYYDKDFNNEADTPDNFQSRRPNTSFCFLDIRSPGLGDTAMYLCATSISGLLAKNIQYFGAGTRLSVL.